This TCR beta chain derives from a study of chemoradiotherapy in HPV16-positive cancers (dated by TCRdb to between 2021 and 2024). For context, the study as a whole: Candidate HPV-specific T-cell clones and common TCR motifs were defined through functional T-cell assays on cells from two HPV16-positive patients. Next, the candidate HPV-specific TCRs and motifs were followed in TCR repertoires from under 95 patients with HPV-related cancers. Whether T-cell immunity against the HPV oncoproteins E6 and E7 changes during chemoradiotherapy and whether survival is affected by this immunity were examined in the study. What the work shows at the level of the full study, not this receptor alone: Among HPV16-positive patients, expansion of HPV-responsive T cells during chemoradiotherapy was associated with better recurrence-free survival. The functional definition of HPV-specific T cells came from only a couple of HPV16-positive patients, and the survival association was reported for HPV16-positive patients. Expansion of candidate HPV-specific clones and E7-related TCR motifs was observed in the tumor microenvironment during treatment, whereas no such expansion was observed for non-HPV-specific T cells.

As to this clone: No antigen is known for it. No quality values exist for individual bases; no much larger clone is one base distant.

Repertoires were sampled repeatedly over the course of chemoradiotherapy, so clonal expansion could be followed in the tumor microenvironment. The library was obtained by the immunoSEQ multiplex PCR assay. TCRdb stores this immuneACCESS table with in-frame sequences only. Part of the clones is absent; in the studies checked, under half of the shortfall reflects unresolved V genes, and no reason is known for the rest. The sample profile shows fewer than 20,000 clones; just under 80% of them were found once. The top ten clonotypes cover roughly 9.7% of the sample. CDR1 and CDR2 are read off the germline V gene as SNHLY and FYNNEI. V sheds 3 bases and J sheds 3 bases, leaving 5 bases between their ends. There are 12 amino acids in the CDR3, from cysteine to phenylalanine inclusive. The entry retains the CDR3 DNA only, 36 bases that are in frame from base 1.

Sampling was done from a patient who underwent chemoradiotherapy. The V and J segments used are TRBV2 and TRBJ1-2, with the D gene call left open. The origin of this receptor is a human donor with HPV-associated anogenital cancer. Read as DNA, the sequence is TGTGCCAGCAGTGACAGCGACTATGGCTACACCTTC. Its coded protein is CASSDSDYGYTF.